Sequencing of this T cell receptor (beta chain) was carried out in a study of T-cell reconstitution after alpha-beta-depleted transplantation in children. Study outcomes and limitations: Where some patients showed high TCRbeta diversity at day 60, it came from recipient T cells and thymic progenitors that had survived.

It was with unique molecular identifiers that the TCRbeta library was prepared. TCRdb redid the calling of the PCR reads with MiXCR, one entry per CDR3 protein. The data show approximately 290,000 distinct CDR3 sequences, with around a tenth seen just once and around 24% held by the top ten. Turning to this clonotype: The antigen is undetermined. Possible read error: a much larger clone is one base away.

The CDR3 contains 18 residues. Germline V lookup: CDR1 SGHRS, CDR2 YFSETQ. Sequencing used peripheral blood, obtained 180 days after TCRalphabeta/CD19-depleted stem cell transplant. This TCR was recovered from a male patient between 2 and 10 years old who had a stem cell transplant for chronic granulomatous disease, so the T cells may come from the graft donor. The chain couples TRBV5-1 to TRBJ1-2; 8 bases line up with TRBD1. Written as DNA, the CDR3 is TGCGCCAGAAGCTTGCAACCTACTTCAGGGGGCGTTCGCTATGGCTACACCTTC. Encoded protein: CARSLQPTSGGVRYGYTF.